The 18 T cell receptor beta chains below were found in one sample sequenced in a study of cytomegalovirus exposure and HLA in healthy donors. The PCR had 60 Vbeta and 13 Jbeta primers. The protocol was immunoSEQ multiplex PCR, while the TCRdb copy is restricted to in-frame clones and leaves out a portion. The sample has approximately 210,000 clones, about 79% seen once. Sequencing was done on a sample of PBMCs. The receptors come from a male donor in good health and CMV-seronegative.

V gene TRBV29-1 combines with J gene TRBJ2-5; D perhaps matches TRBD1 (5 bases). The germline V gene encodes CDR1 SQVTM and CDR2 ANQGSEA. With 0 bases removed from V and 4 bases from J, the gap between germline ends came to 12 bases. This CDR3 is 14 amino acids long. CDR3 DNA sequence: TGCAGCGTTGAAGATGGGATGCAGGGAGAGACCCAGTACTTC. Residues: CSVEDGMQGETQYF.

The gene calls are TRBV2 and TRBJ1-6; D perhaps matches TRBD1 (6 bases). The CDR3 totals 13 residues. The germline gives CDR1 SNHLY, CDR2 FYNNEI. V lost 8 bases and J lost 4, with 9 bases in between. The CDR3 region is CASGTTYNSPLHF. As DNA, the CDR3 is TGTGCCAGCGGGACAACATATAATTCACCCCTCCACTTT.

The chain joins TRBV30 to TRBJ2-7, with 9 bases identical to TRBD1. J gave up 9 bases and V 0 bases, and 3 bases lay outside the gene matches. The CDR3 is 12 residues long. CDR1 is GTSNPN, CDR2 SVGIG, per germline (reference sequence). The CDR3 protein is CAWSVQGARQYF. The CDR3, as DNA: TGTGCCTGGAGTGTACAGGGGGCACGGCAGTACTTC.

This clone was detected only once. V gene TRBV4-2 combines with J gene TRBJ1-1; TRBD1 is a possible D gene (6 bases). The CDR3 runs to 16 residues. V was clipped by 1 base and J by 7 bases, with 19 bases between them. Looked up from germline, CDR1 is LGHNA and CDR2 is YNFKEQ. The CDR3 sequence is CASSQARTGSVHEAFF. Here the CDR3 DNA reads TGTGCCAGCAGCCAAGCGCGAACAGGGTCAGTCCATGAAGCTTTCTTT.

This sequence joins TRBV9 and TRBJ2-5, with 11 bases matching TRBD2. V was pared by 0 bases and J by 5 bases, with 9 bases of the junction left unmatched. The length of the CDR3 is 17 residues. CDR1 and CDR2 (germline): SGDLS, YYNGEE. Here the CDR3 reads CASSVDLAGGLRETQYF. Written as DNA, the CDR3 is TGTGCCAGCAGCGTAGACCTAGCGGGGGGTCTACGGGAGACCCAGTACTTC.

This sequence joins TRBV20-1 and TRBJ2-3; possible D gene TRBD1, 6 bases. The germline V gene encodes CDR1 DFQATT and CDR2 SNEGSKA (reference sequence). This CDR3 has 11 residues. V lost 1 base and J lost 8, with 7 bases in between. The CDR3 reads CSARVGGTQYF. CDR3 bases: TGCAGTGCTAGAGTAGGGGGTACGCAGTATTTT.

The chain is built from TRBV19 and TRBJ1-1, with D uncertain. Germline V CDR1 and CDR2: LNHDA, SQIVND (reference sequence). V was clipped by 5 bases and J by 4 bases, with 14 bases between them. This CDR3 has 14 amino acids. In nucleotides, the CDR3 is TGTGCCAGTAGTTGGCGGGAATTAGGCACTGAAGCTTTCTTT. Protein product: CASSWRELGTEAFF.

This clone was picked up a small number of times. The chain links TRBV7-9 to TRBJ2-3, with 9 bases that match TRBD1. Germline V CDR1 and CDR2: SEHNR, FQNEAQ (reference sequence). Germline trimming cut 2 bases from V and 0 bases from J; bases unmatched to any gene: 3. This CDR3 region has 16 residues. The DNA of the CDR3 is TGTGCCAGCAGCTTACGGGACAGGGTTAGCACAGATACGCAGTATTTT. This translates into CASSLRDRVSTDTQYF.

The chain links TRBV4-1 to TRBJ2-3, with 9 positions matching TRBD1. Germline lookup yields CDR1 MGHRA and CDR2 YSYEKL. This CDR3 region has 15 residues. The ends lost 4 bases at V and 1 base at J; junction bases unmatched: 3. The CDR3, as DNA: TGCGCCAGCAGCCCCCGGGACAGGGGCACAGATACGCAGTATTTT. Translated: CASSPRDRGTDTQYF.

The V call is TRBV5-1, the J call TRBJ1-3; 7 nucleotides align to TRBD1. This CDR3 has 18 residues. Germline values: CDR1 SGHRS, CDR2 YFSETQ. Trimming at V came to 0 bases and at J to 0 bases, leaving 9 bases not matched to a gene. The CDR3 nucleotides are TGCGCCAGCAGCTTGGTCGAGTACAGGGGATTCTCTGGAAACACCATATATTTT. The encoded protein is CASSLVEYRGFSGNTIYF.

CDR3 protein: CASSPLGRVISGNTIYF. The CDR3 DNA sequence: TGTGCCAGCTCACCACTCGGCAGGGTCATCTCTGGAAACACCATATATTTT. V usage is TRBV18 and J usage is TRBJ1-3, with a tentative D call TRBD1 (5 bases). Trimming removed 1 base at V and 0 bases at J, with 13 bases between. Germline-derived CDR1 and CDR2 are KGHSH and LQKENI. This CDR3 is 17 amino acids long.

There are a few counts of this clone. The chain has TRBV6-5 and TRBJ2-7, with TRBD1 matching 9 bases. The CDR3 is made up of 15 amino acids. V shed 8 bases, J shed 2 bases, and the junction held 10 bases outside the gene matches. CDR1 is MNHEY, CDR2 SVGAGI, per germline. The CDR3 spells CASPGLGTGPYEQYF. The CDR3 bases are TGTGCCAGCCCAGGTTTAGGGACAGGGCCCTACGAGCAGTACTTC.

V is TRBV28 and J is TRBJ1-3, with D possibly being TRBD1 (6 bases). Per germline, CDR1 MDHEN and CDR2 SYDVKM. CDR3 length: 15 amino acids. V lost 5 bases to trimming and J lost 2 bases, with 13 bases between them. CDR3 in DNA: TGTGCCAGCAGTCTCCCGGGGGGCGCTGGAAACACCATATATTTT. Translation: CASSLPGGAGNTIYF.

The count of this clone is one. The CDR3 region has the DNA TGTGCCAGCAGCTCCCGGCTTATTACTGGGGCTTTCGGCGGGGAGCTGTTTTTT. The encoded protein is CASSSRLITGAFGGELFF. The V and J genes are TRBV7-6 and TRBJ2-2; D perhaps matches TRBD1 (5 bases). The CDR3 runs 18 residues. V was trimmed by 4 bases and J by 7 bases, leaving 25 bases between them. Germline V lookup: CDR1 SGHVS, CDR2 FNYEAQ.

This clone occurred a few times. The J gene is TRBJ1-1, the V gene TRBV5-1; D ambiguous. Trimming removed 0 bases from V and 1 base from J, with 13 bases in between. The germline CDR1 and CDR2 sequences are SGHRS and YFSETQ. This CDR3 is 16 amino acids long. The CDR3 is CASSLGDLSGNTEAFF. In DNA form, the CDR3 reads TGCGCCAGCAGCTTGGGTGACCTCAGCGGGAACACTGAAGCTTTCTTT.

The chain links TRBV6-8 to TRBJ2-5, with 15 bases matching TRBD2. This CDR3 is 21 amino acids long. V gave up 0 bases and J gave up 2 bases; unmatched junction bases: 13. The V gene's germline CDR1 is MNHGY and CDR2 SAAAGT. CDR3 protein: CASSYSGGRGLAGGCQETQYF. CDR3 in DNA: TGTGCCAGCAGTTACTCTGGGGGTAGGGGACTAGCGGGGGGCTGTCAAGAGACCCAGTACTTC.

The V gene is TRBV6-1, the J gene TRBJ2-5; 10 bases map to TRBD2. The ends lost 7 bases at V and 4 bases at J; junction bases unmatched: 3. The CDR3 runs to 13 residues. CDR1 and CDR2 (germline): MNHNS, SASEGT. The CDR3 coding sequence is TGTGCCAGCAAGTTAGCGGGGGGAGAGACCCAGTACTTC. Translating gives CASKLAGGETQYF.

V and J are TRBV18 and TRBJ2-7, with TRBD1 as a possible D gene (6 bases). From germline, CDR1 is KGHSH and CDR2 LQKENI. V was pared by 3 bases and J by 2 bases, with 14 bases between. The CDR3 extends over 15 amino acids. In nucleotides, the CDR3 is TGTGCCAGCTCACCGTCTGTAGGGACAACCTACGAGCAGTACTTC. This codes for CASSPSVGTTYEQYF.